The rows below give T cell receptor beta chains drawn from one sample of a study of a mutant IDH1 vaccine in newly diagnosed glioma. Assay used: immunoSEQ multiplex PCR; TCRdb lists only in-frame clones, some missing. In the table there are 95,000 to 120,000 clones, roughly 88% of which are singletons. Their antigen targets remain unknown. Specimen: PBMCs, collected from a glioma patient whose treatment included an IDH1 peptide vaccine. The origin of the receptors is a woman aged 50 to 65 with glioma. The CDR3 runs from the conserved cysteine through the conserved F or W. D genes are given only for firm matches. Only some rows state a clone size, as once, few, many or a class for expanded clones.

abundance: .
j_gene: TRBJ2-1
v_gene: TRBV29-1
d_gene: .
CDR3nt: TGCAGCTCCGGTGGCAATGAGCAGTTCTTC
CDR3aa: CSSGGNEQFF

abundance: .
j_gene: TRBJ2-5
v_gene: TRBV29-1
d_gene: .
CDR3nt: TGCAGCGTTGAACCACAGGGAACAGAGACCCAGTACTTC
CDR3aa: CSVEPQGTETQYF

abundance: .
j_gene: TRBJ2-3
v_gene: TRBV10-3
d_gene: .
CDR3nt: TGTGCCATCAGTGACAGGGGCACAGATACGCAGTATTTT
CDR3aa: CAISDRGTDTQYF

abundance: .
j_gene: TRBJ1-1
v_gene: TRBV5-5
d_gene: .
CDR3nt: TGTGCCAGCAGCTTGGACGGGGCGAACACTGAAGCTTTCTTT
CDR3aa: CASSLDGANTEAFF

abundance: .
j_gene: TRBJ1-1
v_gene: TRBV7-7
d_gene: TRBD1
CDR3nt: TGTGCTAGCAGCAAGACAGGGTACACTGAAGCTTTCTTT
CDR3aa: CASSKTGYTEAFF

abundance: .
j_gene: TRBJ1-5
v_gene: TRBV30
d_gene: TRBD1
CDR3nt: TGTGCCTGGAGCGGACAGGGGATTCAGCCCCAGCATTTT
CDR3aa: CAWSGQGIQPQHF

abundance: .
j_gene: TRBJ2-3
v_gene: TRBV28
d_gene: TRBD1
CDR3nt: TGTGCCAGCAGTGCCTCGGGACAGTTCACAGATACGCAGTATTTT
CDR3aa: CASSASGQFTDTQYF

abundance: .
j_gene: TRBJ2-1
v_gene: TRBV29-1
d_gene: TRBD1
CDR3nt: TGCAGCGCCGGGGGCGGACAGGGGGGCGATGAGCAGTTCTTC
CDR3aa: CSAGGGQGGDEQFF

abundance: .
j_gene: TRBJ2-7
v_gene: TRBV21-1
d_gene: .
CDR3nt: TGTGCCAGCAGAATGAGGGATTCCTACGAGCAGTACTTC
CDR3aa: CASRMRDSYEQYF

abundance: .
j_gene: TRBJ1-5
v_gene: TRBV28
d_gene: TRBD1
CDR3nt: TGTGCCAGCAGTTTCGCCTACAGGGGGCGAGGTCAGCCCCAGCATTTT
CDR3aa: CASSFAYRGRGQPQHF

abundance: .
j_gene: TRBJ2-7
v_gene: TRBV30
d_gene: .
CDR3nt: TGTGCCTGGGCAGGGTGGTCCTACGAGCAGTACTTC
CDR3aa: CAWAGWSYEQYF

abundance: .
j_gene: TRBJ1-2
v_gene: TRBV7-8
d_gene: .
CDR3nt: TGTGCCAGCAGCCACGACAGTACTATCGGCTACACCTTC
CDR3aa: CASSHDSTIGYTF

abundance: .
j_gene: TRBJ2-2
v_gene: TRBV29-1
d_gene: TRBD2
CDR3nt: TGCAGCGTGTTAGGACTAGCGGCGAACACCGGGGAGCTGTTTTTT
CDR3aa: CSVLGLAANTGELFF

abundance: .
j_gene: TRBJ1-1
v_gene: TRBV27
d_gene: .
CDR3nt: TGTGCCAGCCGCGCCGGGGGGGTAGCTTTCTTT
CDR3aa: CASRAGGVAFF

abundance: .
j_gene: TRBJ1-2
v_gene: TRBV7-8
d_gene: TRBD1
CDR3nt: TGTGCCAGCAGCCCTTACCGCGGACAGGGCATCGGTGGCTACACCTTC
CDR3aa: CASSPYRGQGIGGYTF

abundance: .
j_gene: TRBJ1-1
v_gene: TRBV28
d_gene: .
CDR3nt: TGTGCCAGCACCTCAAGAGGGTGGGCCCCGAACACTGAAGCTTTCTTT
CDR3aa: CASTSRGWAPNTEAFF

abundance: .
j_gene: TRBJ2-5
v_gene: TRBV11-2
d_gene: .
CDR3nt: TGTGCCAGCAGCCTGGGACTGAGTGGAGAGACCCAGTACTTC
CDR3aa: CASSLGLSGETQYF

abundance: .
j_gene: TRBJ1-2
v_gene: TRBV5-1
d_gene: .
CDR3nt: TGCGCCAGCAGGGCGGGGGACTATGGCTACACCTTC
CDR3aa: CASRAGDYGYTF

abundance: .
j_gene: TRBJ2-7
v_gene: TRBV11-3
d_gene: .
CDR3nt: TGTGCCAGCAGCAACGGACAGTCCTACGAGCAGTACTTC
CDR3aa: CASSNGQSYEQYF

abundance: .
j_gene: TRBJ2-2
v_gene: TRBV7-3
d_gene: .
CDR3nt: TGTGCCAGCAGCCCCTTTGGGACCACTGGGACCGGGGAGCTGTTTTTT
CDR3aa: CASSPFGTTGTGELFF

abundance: few
j_gene: TRBJ1-2
v_gene: TRBV2
d_gene: .
CDR3nt: TGTGCCAGCAGTGAAGCGCAAAGGAGCTACACCTTC
CDR3aa: CASSEAQRSYTF

abundance: .
j_gene: TRBJ2-2
v_gene: TRBV9
d_gene: TRBD1
CDR3nt: TGTGCCAGCAGCAGAGGGACAGGGGCCGGGGAGCTGTTTTTT
CDR3aa: CASSRGTGAGELFF

abundance: .
j_gene: TRBJ2-7
v_gene: TRBV28
d_gene: .
CDR3nt: TGTGCCAGCACCCCCTTCCCCGGGACACCCAACGTCAACGAGCAGTACTTC
CDR3aa: CASTPFPGTPNVNEQYF

abundance: once
j_gene: TRBJ1-5
v_gene: TRBV5-1
d_gene: .
CDR3nt: TGCGCCAGCAGCTTGGCCGGTGGCGGTAGCAATCAGCCCCAGCATTTT
CDR3aa: CASSLAGGGSNQPQHF

abundance: .
j_gene: TRBJ2-2
v_gene: TRBV21-1
d_gene: .
CDR3nt: TGTGCTAGCAGCAAAGGCCAGGCTAGCCCCTACACCGGGGAGCTGTTTTTT
CDR3aa: CASSKGQASPYTGELFF

abundance: .
j_gene: TRBJ2-6
v_gene: TRBV5-8
d_gene: .
CDR3nt: TGTGCCAGCAGCCCTACGAGCTCTGGGGCCAACGTCCTGACTTTC
CDR3aa: CASSPTSSGANVLTF

abundance: .
j_gene: TRBJ1-4
v_gene: TRBV19
d_gene: TRBD1
CDR3nt: TGTGCCAGTAGACAGGGGACTAATGAAAAACTGTTTTTT
CDR3aa: CASRQGTNEKLFF

abundance: .
j_gene: TRBJ2-2
v_gene: TRBV5-1
d_gene: .
CDR3nt: TGCGCCAGCAGCGGAGGTACCACCGGGGAGCTGTTTTTT
CDR3aa: CASSGGTTGELFF

abundance: .
j_gene: TRBJ1-4
v_gene: TRBV27
d_gene: .
CDR3nt: TGTGCCAGCAGTTTAGCTCCCAGTTTAAATGAAAAACTGTTTTTT
CDR3aa: CASSLAPSLNEKLFF

abundance: .
j_gene: TRBJ2-3
v_gene: TRBV27
d_gene: TRBD2
CDR3nt: TGTGCCAGCAGGGGGGCGGGAGGGCCCGATACGCAGTATTTT
CDR3aa: CASRGAGGPDTQYF

abundance: .
j_gene: TRBJ1-1
v_gene: TRBV10-2
d_gene: .
CDR3nt: TGCGCCAGCAAGGCGGGGCGCAACACTGAAGCTTTCTTT
CDR3aa: CASKAGRNTEAFF

abundance: .
j_gene: TRBJ1-1
v_gene: TRBV6-1
d_gene: .
CDR3nt: TGTGCCAGCAGTCCTGACCTTGGCGGAGAAACTGAAGCTTTCTTT
CDR3aa: CASSPDLGGETEAFF

abundance: once
j_gene: TRBJ1-1
v_gene: TRBV19
d_gene: .
CDR3nt: TGTGCCAGTAGTATCCCAAGAGAGAGCACTGAAGCTTTCTTT
CDR3aa: CASSIPRESTEAFF

abundance: .
j_gene: TRBJ2-3
v_gene: TRBV7-3
d_gene: .
CDR3nt: TGTGCCAGCAGCTCTTACGGGGATACGCAGTATTTT
CDR3aa: CASSSYGDTQYF

abundance: once
j_gene: TRBJ2-3
v_gene: TRBV7-9
d_gene: TRBD2
CDR3nt: TGTGCCAGCAACCCTCTAGCGGAAGTGGGAGATACGCAGTATTTT
CDR3aa: CASNPLAEVGDTQYF

abundance: .
j_gene: TRBJ2-5
v_gene: TRBV29-1
d_gene: .
CDR3nt: TGCAGCGTTCAGGGGGGTCTGAGGGAGACCCAGTACTTC
CDR3aa: CSVQGGLRETQYF

abundance: .
j_gene: TRBJ2-2
v_gene: TRBV5-1
d_gene: .
CDR3nt: TGCGCCAGCAGCCCAGGACAGAACACCGGGGAGCTGTTTTTT
CDR3aa: CASSPGQNTGELFF

abundance: .
j_gene: TRBJ1-2
v_gene: TRBV28
d_gene: .
CDR3nt: TGTGCCAGCAGTCCCCGAGGTGAGGGCTACACCTTC
CDR3aa: CASSPRGEGYTF

abundance: .
j_gene: TRBJ2-3
v_gene: TRBV29-1
d_gene: .
CDR3nt: TGCAGCGTGAGCCCGCCGGGAGGCACAGATACGCAGTATTTT
CDR3aa: CSVSPPGGTDTQYF

abundance: once
j_gene: TRBJ2-7
v_gene: TRBV6-1
d_gene: TRBD1
CDR3nt: TGTGCCAGCTTCCACCGGGACAGGGTTCCCTACGAGCAGTACTTC
CDR3aa: CASFHRDRVPYEQYF

abundance: .
j_gene: TRBJ2-5
v_gene: TRBV20-1
d_gene: .
CDR3nt: TGCAGTGCTAGTGGGACAACGGAGCGGTACTTC
CDR3aa: CSASGTTERYF

abundance: .
j_gene: TRBJ1-5
v_gene: TRBV7-9
d_gene: TRBD1
CDR3nt: TGTGCCAGCAGCCCGGGACAGATCAATCAGCCCCAGCATTTT
CDR3aa: CASSPGQINQPQHF

abundance: .
j_gene: TRBJ2-7
v_gene: TRBV5-6
d_gene: .
CDR3nt: TGTGCCAGCAGCTTGGTTTCAGTAAGTTCGTACGAGCAGTACTTC
CDR3aa: CASSLVSVSSYEQYF

abundance: .
j_gene: TRBJ2-7
v_gene: TRBV5-1
d_gene: .
CDR3nt: TGCGCCAGCAGAGACGGACGGGCCTACGAGCAGTACTTC
CDR3aa: CASRDGRAYEQYF

abundance: once
j_gene: TRBJ2-2
v_gene: TRBV7-7
d_gene: .
CDR3nt: TGTGCCAGCGGGAACACCGGGGAGCTGTTTTTT
CDR3aa: CASGNTGELFF